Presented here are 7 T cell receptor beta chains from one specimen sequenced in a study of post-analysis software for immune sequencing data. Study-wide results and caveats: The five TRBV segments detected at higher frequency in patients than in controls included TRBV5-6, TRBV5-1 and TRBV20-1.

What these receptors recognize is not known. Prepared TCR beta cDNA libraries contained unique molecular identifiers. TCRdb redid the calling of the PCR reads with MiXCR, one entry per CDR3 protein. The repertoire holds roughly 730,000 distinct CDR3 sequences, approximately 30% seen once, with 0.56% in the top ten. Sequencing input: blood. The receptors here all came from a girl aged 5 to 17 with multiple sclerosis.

The CDR3 coding sequence is TGTGCCACCAGCAGCGCTAAAGGGTCATACGAGCAGTACTTC. Residues: CATSSAKGSYEQYF. This chain connects TRBV15 to TRBJ2-7; D remains unclear. V gave up 3 bases and J gave up 4 bases, with 13 bases separating them. Germline CDR1 is LNHNV and CDR2 is YYDKDF (reference sequence). This CDR3 spans 14 amino acids.

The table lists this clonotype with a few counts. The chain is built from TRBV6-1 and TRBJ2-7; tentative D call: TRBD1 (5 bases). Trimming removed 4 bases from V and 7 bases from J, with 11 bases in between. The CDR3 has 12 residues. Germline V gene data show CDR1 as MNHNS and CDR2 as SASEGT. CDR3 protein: CASSVDRREQYF. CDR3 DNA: TGTGCCAGCAGTGTCGACAGACGGGAGCAGTACTTC.

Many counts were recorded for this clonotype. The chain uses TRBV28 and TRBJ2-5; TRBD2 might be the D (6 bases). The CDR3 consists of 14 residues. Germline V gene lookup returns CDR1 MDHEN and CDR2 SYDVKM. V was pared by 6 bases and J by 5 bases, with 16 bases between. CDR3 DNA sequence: TGTGCCAGCAGCCCTGACAGAGGAGGGGAGACCCAGTACTTC. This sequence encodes CASSPDRGGETQYF.

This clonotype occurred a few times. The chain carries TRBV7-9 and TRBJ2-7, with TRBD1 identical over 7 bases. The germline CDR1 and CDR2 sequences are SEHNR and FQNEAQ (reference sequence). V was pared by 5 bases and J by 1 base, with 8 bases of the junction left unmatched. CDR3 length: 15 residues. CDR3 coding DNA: TGTGCCAGCAGCCTCCGGGACAGCCCTTCCTACGAGCAGTACTTC. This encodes CASSLRDSPSYEQYF.

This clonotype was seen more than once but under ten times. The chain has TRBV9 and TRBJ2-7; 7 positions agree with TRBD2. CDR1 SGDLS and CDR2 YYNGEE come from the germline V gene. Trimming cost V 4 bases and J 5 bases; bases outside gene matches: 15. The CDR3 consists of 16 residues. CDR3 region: CASSPRGLAGEHEQYF. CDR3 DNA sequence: TGTGCCAGCAGCCCGAGGGGACTGGCGGGAGAACACGAGCAGTACTTC.

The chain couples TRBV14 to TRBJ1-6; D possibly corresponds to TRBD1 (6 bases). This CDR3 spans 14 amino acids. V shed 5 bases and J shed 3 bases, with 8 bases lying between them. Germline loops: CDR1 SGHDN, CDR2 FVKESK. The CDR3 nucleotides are TGTGCCAGCAGCGGACAGATCTATAATTCACCCCTCCACTTT. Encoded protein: CASSGQIYNSPLHF.

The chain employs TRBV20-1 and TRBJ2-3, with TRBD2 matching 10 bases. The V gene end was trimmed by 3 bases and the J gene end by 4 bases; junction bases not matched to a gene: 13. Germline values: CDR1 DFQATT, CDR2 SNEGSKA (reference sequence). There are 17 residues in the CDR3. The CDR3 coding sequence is TGCAGTGCTAGGGGGATTGGGCTAGCGGGAGTTGCAGATACGCAGTATTTT. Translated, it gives CSARGIGLAGVADTQYF.